The source of this T cell receptor beta chain is a study of OX40 agonist ivuxolimab in advanced cancers. TCRdb keeps only in-frame clones here, not all; method: immunoSEQ multiplex PCR. This sample yields roughly 38,000 clones, of which around four fifths are seen a single time; about 2.7% belongs to the top ten. Trimming removed 3 bases at V and 6 bases at J, with 5 bases between. The germline V gene has CDR1 SGHAT and CDR2 FQDESV (reference sequence). The CDR3 totals 12 residues. The clonotype originates from an adult with an advanced solid tumor such as melanoma, head and neck, liver or kidney cancer. The sequenced sample was CD4+ or CD8+ T cells sorted from blood, obtained in a trial of the OX40 agonist ivuxolimab. The chain employs TRBV11-1 and TRBJ2-2; D gene unclear. The chain's CDR3 is CASSFPAGELFF. The CDR3 region has the DNA TGTGCCAGCAGCTTCCCGGCCGGGGAGCTGTTTTTT.